Presented here are 15 T cell receptor beta chains from one specimen sequenced in a study of T cells in Graves' hyperthyroidism and ophthalmopathy. The TCR beta CDR3 regions underwent amplification using RNA transcripts as the source. TCR CDR3 underwent first-round RT-PCR with the HTBI primer set. One entry per CDR3 protein, called by TCRdb with MiXCR from the multiplex PCR reads. This table holds about half a million distinct CDR3 sequences, less than 25% found once. The sample comprised blood. The receptors derive from a woman between 65 and 79 years old with Graves' ophthalmopathy.

This clonotype has just a few counts. The V call is TRBV7-2, the J call TRBJ1-1; 7 bases fit TRBD1. This CDR3 contains 15 residues. Germline V gene lookup returns CDR1 SGHTA and CDR2 FQGNSA. The V and J ends lost 2 bases and 3 bases, in that order; junction bases with no gene match: 6. The CDR3 DNA follows: TGTGCCAGCAGCTTAACAACAGGGGTGGACACTGAAGCTTTCTTT. Its protein is CASSLTTGVDTEAFF.

This clonotype was recorded many times. The chain joins TRBV2 to TRBJ2-5; D call uncertain. Germline V CDR1 and CDR2: SNHLY, FYNNEI. V was cut by 7 bases and J by 4 bases, with 19 bases left in between. This CDR3 comprises 15 residues. The CDR3 DNA sequence: TGTGCCAGCAACCCCTTGGCCCTCCCCAGAGAGACCCAGTACTTC. Its translation is CASNPLALPRETQYF.

This clonotype was recorded a few times. The genes are TRBV20-1 and TRBJ2-1; D perhaps matches TRBD2 (6 bases). V was clipped by 3 bases and J by 8 bases, with 14 bases between them. The CDR3 covers 13 residues. Germline loops: CDR1 DFQATT, CDR2 SNEGSKA (reference sequence). CDR3 sequence: CSARSGSPYEQFF. The CDR3 DNA sequence: TGCAGTGCTAGGTCCGGGAGCCCTTATGAGCAGTTCTTC.

The genes are TRBV28 and TRBJ1-5; no firm D call. V lost 7 bases and J 2 bases, leaving 6 bases between the germline ends. The germline V gene has CDR1 MDHEN and CDR2 SYDVKM. This CDR3 contains 12 residues. This chain's CDR3 is CASKMGNQPQHF. DNA for the CDR3: TGTGCCAGCAAGATGGGCAATCAGCCCCAGCATTTT.

This clonotype was counted many times. The chain recombines TRBV3-1 with TRBJ2-3; a possible D gene is TRBD2 (6 bases). Germline-derived CDR1 and CDR2 are LGHDT and YNNKEL (reference sequence). Deletions cut 3 bases from V and 0 bases from J, with 10 bases between. The CDR3 has 15 residues. The CDR3 is CASSQLRGSTDTQYF. The CDR3, as DNA: TGTGCCAGCAGCCAGCTTCGGGGGAGCACAGATACGCAGTATTTT.

The rearrangement joins TRBV3-1 to TRBJ2-7, with 14 bases aligning to TRBD2. CDR1 is LGHDT, CDR2 YNNKEL, per germline (reference sequence). V trimming: 3 bases; J trimming: 5 bases; junction bases outside the gene matches: 12. The CDR3 contains 18 residues. This CDR3 is CASSQYPGLAGVVNEQYF. Here the CDR3 DNA reads TGTGCCAGCAGCCAGTACCCGGGACTAGCGGGAGTTGTCAACGAGCAGTACTTC.

The chain employs TRBV7-3 and TRBJ2-5; 8 bases are shared with TRBD2. Trimming at V came to 5 bases and at J to 4 bases, leaving 9 bases not matched to a gene. Germline values: CDR1 SGHTA, CDR2 FQGTGA. The CDR3 extends over 15 amino acids. The CDR3 is CASSPPGLEGETQYF. DNA of the CDR3: TGTGCCAGCAGCCCACCGGGACTAGAAGGAGAGACCCAGTACTTC.

Ten or more counts support this clonotype. The chain couples TRBV12-3 or TRBV12-4 to TRBJ2-3; D is unresolved. The CDR3 is 16 amino acids. Trimming stripped 5 bases from V and 0 bases from J, with 15 bases between. The CDR3 sequence: CASSPTGGTSTDTQYF. CDR3 sequence (DNA): TGTGCCAGCAGTCCTACGGGCGGTACTAGCACAGATACGCAGTATTTT.

This clonotype was detected a few times. The gene calls are TRBV7-9 and TRBJ1-5; 7 bases line up with TRBD1. Germline V gene sequence: CDR1 SEHNR, CDR2 FQNEAQ (reference sequence). V lost 5 bases, J lost 5 bases, and 0 bases stayed unmatched. This CDR3 spans 12 amino acids. The CDR3 reads CASSTGDQPQHF. The CDR3 DNA reads as TGTGCCAGCAGCACAGGGGATCAGCCCCAGCATTTT.

This clonotype was picked up many times. V gene TRBV6-1 combines with J gene TRBJ2-7; 7 bases align to TRBD2. Trimming at V came to 3 bases and at J to 3 bases, leaving 8 bases not matched to a gene. This CDR3 has 15 residues. Germline V gives CDR1 MNHNS, CDR2 SASEGT. CDR3 nucleotide sequence: TGTGCCAGCAGTGACCTACTAGCGCCTAACTACGAGCAGTACTTC. It is translated as CASSDLLAPNYEQYF.

As to this clonotype: An end of the junction differs from the germline gene, which may be a read error. The chain couples TRBV7-2 to TRBJ1-2, with D unresolved. The germline V gene has CDR1 SGHTA and CDR2 FQGNSA. The CDR3 totals 15 residues. The CDR3 loop reads CASSQEAHLDYGYTF. For the CDR3, the DNA is TGCGCCAGCAGCCAAGAAGCCCATCTTGACTATGGCTACACCTTC.

This clonotype was recorded many times. CDR3: CASSGGYEQYF. The CDR3 nucleotides are TGTGCCAGCAGTGGGGGTTACGAGCAGTACTTC. The chain uses TRBV11-2 and TRBJ2-7; the D gene could be TRBD1 or TRBD2 (5 bases each). The V end lost 6 bases, the J end lost 4 bases, and 7 bases lay between the germline ends. In germline, CDR1 is SGHAT, CDR2 FQNNGV. The CDR3 has 11 residues.

This clonotype was seen a handful of times. The chain employs TRBV7-9 and TRBJ1-1; D call uncertain. V lost 3 bases to trimming and J lost 5 bases, with 19 bases between them. The germline CDR1 and CDR2 sequences are SEHNR and FQNEAQ (reference sequence). This CDR3 spans 16 amino acids. CDR3 loop: CASSFSVEVRETEAFF. The CDR3 DNA is TGTGCCAGCAGCTTCAGTGTAGAAGTAAGGGAAACTGAAGCTTTCTTT.

The chain has TRBV2 and TRBJ1-5; the D is unclear. This CDR3 is built from 13 residues. V was shortened by 1 base and J by 6 bases, with 7 bases between the two germline ends. Germline V lookup: CDR1 SNHLY, CDR2 FYNNEI. DNA for the CDR3: TGTGCCAGCAGTGAAGGCTTTTTTCAGCCCCAGCATTTT. Translated: CASSEGFFQPQHF.

This clonotype was observed a few times. This sequence joins TRBV5-1 and TRBJ1-1; 9 nucleotides align to TRBD1. Per the germline V gene, CDR1 is SGHRS and CDR2 is YFSETQ. CDR3 size: 14 residues. V shed 2 bases and J 8 bases; nucleotides not matched to a gene: 7. The CDR3 DNA reads TGCGCCAGCAGCTTAACAGGGGGCACGACCGAAGCTTTCTTT. Protein product: CASSLTGGTTEAFF.